This TCR beta chain was found in a study of T cell responses to AZD1222 COVID-19 vaccine (dated by TCRdb to about 2021). Context from the whole study: AZD1222 recipients whose second dose came at about 4 weeks and those whose second dose came at about 12 weeks were combined into one group, since spike-specific TCR depth and breadth did not differ between the two schedules. Enrollment into the trials was organized by age into subgroups of 18-55, 56-69 and 70-plus years, and those subgroups contained roughly 150, 30 and 60 TCR-sequenced participants, respectively. TCR sequencing was performed for some 250 trial participants, of whom around 210 were given two doses of AZD1222 and around 26 were given two doses of MenACWY control vaccine. What the authors observed across the whole study: Participants were mostly white British and included more females than males, and it was suggested by the authors that clonal diversity may have been underestimated. Because no day 14 peak-response samples were available, the repertoires could be characterized only after the peak T cell response. After two AZD1222 doses, both the breadth and the depth of spike-specific TCRs were significantly higher than at day 0 and than in MenACWY recipients. The vaccine-associated CD4 TCRs covered the entire spike protein, and the dominant responses fell in regions 160-218 and 743-854. In the small 56-69-year group, the increase in depth fell short of significance, most likely because of low power. Only five or six AZD1222 recipients were SARS-CoV-2 seropositive at baseline, limiting conclusions about previously exposed vaccinees. Reportedly, close to half of the unique spike-specific TCRs recognized epitopes lying outside the regions that are mutated in the B.1.351 and B.1.1.7 variants.

This specimen's time point label, per the study, means: baseline before first vaccination. Vaccinee samples were obtained from the UK trials COV001 and COV002, which included a single-blind randomized controlled phase 2/3 trial of AZD1222 (ChAdOx1 nCoV-19) in healthy adults. For TCRbeta chain sequencing, PBMC samples were collected from trial participants at day 0 and at day 28 after the second dose. This clone was seen only once. The antigen it recognizes is unknown. Base qualities are not at hand, and no much larger clone is one base apart. The CDR3 regions of human TCRbeta chains were analyzed by immunosequencing. The authors' pipeline ran thus. TCRs in the repertoires were matched against a reference library of SARS-CoV-2-specific TCRs that had been generated with the MIRA antigen-specificity platform. Breadth was defined as the fraction of unique TCRs that were SARS-CoV-2-associated. Depth was defined as the fraction of total T cells that were SARS-CoV-2-associated. Using the MIRA data, each spike-specific TCR was assigned both to the spike region to which the TCR was reactive and to a CD4 or CD8 class. Log10-transformed breadth and depth values were compared by one-way ANOVA with Sidak's multiple comparisons tests. TCRdb provides this immuneACCESS table in a form limited to in-frame rearrangements. Some clones are lacking; in checked studies, under half of them reflect an unresolved V gene, and why the rest are absent is not known. V, J and clone size reflect that table, while D and trimming were determined from the DNA. Across this sample there are about 120,000 clones, with roughly 88% seen only once. Over 5.5% of the sample is in the top ten clones.

Cut back by 1 base and 2 bases, the V and J ends lie 6 bases apart. The germline V gene encodes CDR1 LNHNV and CDR2 YYDKDF (reference sequence). The CDR3 goes from the cysteine to the phenylalanine over 14 residues. The DNA shown is the 42-base CDR3, in frame from base 1. The source of this sequence is an adult in good health. Material: peripheral blood, obtained on day 0 of AZD1222 vaccination. The chain uses TRBV15 and TRBJ1-3, and perhaps TRBD1 as D gene, on 5 matching bases. The encoded CDR3 is CATSRVGAGNTIYF. The sequence in DNA is TGTGCCACCAGCAGAGTGGGGGCTGGAAACACCATATATTTT.